These 22 T cell receptor beta chains share one sample of origin, sequenced in a study of T cells after yellow fever vaccination (dated by TCRdb to 2018 to 2020). Libraries were constructed by 5' RACE. TCRdb records Illumina NovaSeq 6000 as the sequencer. TCRdb reprocessing: public reads trimmed at Q25 with fastp, clones called with MiXCR, in-frame beta chains kept. Each CDR3 protein appears once, grouped with its most common genes and DNA. Here the sample has 300,000 to 350,000 distinct CDR3 sequences; approximately 3.9% occur a single time. Of the sample, 20% to 25% is held by the ten largest clones. Interpreted using the paper, the treatment or condition label stands for: live attenuated yellow fever vaccine strain. The sequenced sample was PBMCs, obtained 5 days after the yellow fever booster vaccination. Receptors originate from a man aged 18 to 35 who received the YFV17D yellow fever vaccine.

This clonotype was observed at least ten times. J is TRBJ2-2 and V is TRBV6-6, with D unclear. This CDR3 contains 13 residues. Trimming removed 2 bases at V and 5 bases at J, with 6 bases between. Germline loops: CDR1 MNHNY, CDR2 SVGAGI (reference sequence). The CDR3 protein is CASSYVTTGELFF. CDR3 nucleotides: TGTGCCAGCAGTTACGTTACAACCGGGGAGCTGTTTTTT.

V usage is TRBV20-1 and J usage is TRBJ1-1; 7 nucleotides align to TRBD1. V gave up 5 bases and J gave up 7 bases; unmatched junction bases: 10. CDR3 size: 13 residues. Germline V gene data show CDR1 as DFQATT and CDR2 as SNEGSKA (reference sequence). The CDR3 sequence is CSARQGWDGEAFF. In nucleotides, the CDR3 is TGCAGTGCTCGACAGGGATGGGACGGTGAAGCTTTCTTT.

Only a few counts were recorded for this clonotype. The chain links TRBV6-5 to TRBJ1-2; D gene ambiguous. This CDR3 region has 14 residues. Per the germline V gene, CDR1 is MNHEY and CDR2 is SVGAGI. The ends were cut back, 2 bases at V and 5 bases at J, with 12 bases in the middle. DNA for the CDR3: TGTGCCAGCAGTTACGACTTGACGGGGTATGGCTACACCTTC. It codes for CASSYDLTGYGYTF.

This clonotype was observed a handful of times. The chain has TRBV18 and TRBJ2-3, with a tentative D call TRBD1 (6 bases). The germline gives CDR1 KGHSH, CDR2 LQKENI. The CDR3 runs to 16 residues. V lost 1 base to trimming and J lost 0 bases, with 11 bases between them. The CDR3 bases are TGTGCCAGCTCACCACTCAGGGGCATTAGCACAGATACGCAGTATTTT. This sequence encodes CASSPLRGISTDTQYF.

The rearrangement uses TRBV5-5 and TRBJ2-7; tentative D call: TRBD1 (6 bases). The germline V and J ends were trimmed by 0 bases and 7 bases, with 17 bases remaining between them. CDR1 is SGHKS and CDR2 is YYEKEE in the germline V gene (reference sequence). The CDR3 covers 15 residues. As DNA, the CDR3 is TGTGCCAGCAGCTTGGCCGGGACACCCGTATTGGAGCAGTACTTC. Amino acid sequence: CASSLAGTPVLEQYF.

The chain links TRBV24-1 to TRBJ2-1; 11 nucleotides match TRBD2. Germline CDR1 and CDR2: KGHDR and SFDVKD. Trimming removed 4 bases from V and 10 bases from J; junction bases left unmatched: 11. The length of the CDR3 is 16 residues. The CDR3 loop is CATSEDLAGGPDEQFF. CDR3 sequence (DNA): TGTGCCACCAGTGAGGACCTAGCGGGGGGCCCCGACGAGCAGTTCTTC.

This clonotype was found many times. This sequence joins TRBV7-9 and TRBJ2-3; D remains unclear. In germline, CDR1 is SEHNR, CDR2 FQNEAQ (reference sequence). The CDR3 is 14 residues long. The V gene lost 2 bases and the J gene lost 6 bases, with 12 bases spanning the gap. CDR3 region: CASSLQSFLDTQYF. In DNA, the CDR3 is TGTGCCAGCAGCTTACAATCATTTTTGGATACGCAGTATTTT.

The rearrangement uses TRBV19 and TRBJ2-3; D is perhaps TRBD1 (5 bases). V was trimmed by 4 bases and J by 1 base, leaving 9 bases between them. Looked up from germline, CDR1 is LNHDA and CDR2 is SQIVND (reference sequence). This CDR3 has 14 amino acids. The CDR3 is CASSRQTGTDTQYF. The CDR3 DNA is TGTGCCAGTAGTAGACAGACGGGCACAGATACGCAGTATTTT.

The V and J genes are TRBV5-1 and TRBJ1-1, with D maybe TRBD1 (6 bases). This CDR3 is built from 16 residues. Germline V gives CDR1 SGHRS, CDR2 YFSETQ. V was shortened by 5 bases and J by 3 bases, with 20 bases between the two germline ends. The CDR3 nucleotides are TGCGCCAGCAGTACGGGCAGGGGAAGGGGGGACACTGAAGCTTTCTTT. This sequence encodes CASSTGRGRGDTEAFF. Using reference TRBV5-1 and TRBJ1-1 for the parts outside the CDR3, the full variable domain is KAGVTQTPRYLIKTRGQQVTLSCSPISGHRSVSWYQQTPGQGLQFLFEYFSETQRNKGNFPGRFSGRQFSNSRSEMNVSTLELGDSALYLCASSTGRGRGDTEAFFGQGTRLTVV.

This clonotype was observed a few times. The V and J genes are TRBV7-2 and TRBJ2-7; D not certain. This CDR3 contains 15 residues. Germline V gene sequence: CDR1 SGHTA, CDR2 FQGNSA. V shed 3 bases and J shed 0 bases, with 12 bases lying between them. CDR3 sequence: CASSLRLGGSYEQYV. CDR3 nucleotides: TGTGCCAGCAGCTTGCGGCTAGGCGGCTCCTACGAGCAGTACGTC.

The CDR3 here is CASSSSFGRQETQYF. The CDR3 DNA follows: TGCGCCAGCAGTTCATCGTTCGGTCGGCAAGAGACCCAGTACTTC. This chain connects TRBV5-1 to TRBJ2-5; D gene ambiguous. Germline CDR1 reads SGHRS; CDR2 reads YFSETQ. The CDR3 consists of 15 residues. Trimming pared 5 bases from V and 2 bases from J, leaving 16 bases between.

This clonotype was observed many times. The chain uses TRBV29-1 and TRBJ2-1; no clear D gene. This CDR3 is built from 12 residues. Germline loops: CDR1 SQVTM, CDR2 ANQGSEA. V was shortened by 4 bases and J by 6 bases, with 10 bases between the two germline ends. The DNA of the CDR3 is TGCAGCGTTGGACCCTCCGTCAATGAGCAGTTCTTC. Translating gives CSVGPSVNEQFF.

This clonotype was seen ten or more times. The genes are TRBV27 and TRBJ1-1; D is unresolved. The germline V and J ends were trimmed by 5 bases and 1 base, with 8 bases remaining between them. Germline lookup yields CDR1 MNHEY and CDR2 SMNVEV (reference sequence). This CDR3 has 13 amino acids. CDR3 protein: CASSNTENTEAFF. Written as DNA, the CDR3 is TGTGCCAGCAGTAACACTGAGAACACTGAAGCTTTCTTT.

This clonotype has ten or more counts. V usage is TRBV5-6 and J usage is TRBJ2-5; D not certain. The CDR3 is 15 amino acids. Germline CDR1 SGHDT, CDR2 YYEEEE. With 0 bases removed from V and 0 bases from J, the gap between germline ends came to 9 bases. Here the CDR3 reads CASSLGIRHQETQYF. The CDR3 region has the DNA TGTGCCAGCAGCTTGGGGATACGCCACCAAGAGACCCAGTACTTC.

This clonotype was detected a few times. The J gene is TRBJ2-2, the V gene TRBV12-3 or TRBV12-4; D unresolved. The V end was cut by 3 bases, the J end by 4 bases, with 12 bases between. The CDR3 loop spans 15 amino acids. DNA of the CDR3: TGTGCCAGCAGTTTTGGTCTAGGGCGCACCGGGGAGCTGTTTTTT. Encoded protein: CASSFGLGRTGELFF.

This clonotype has at least ten counts. The chain joins TRBV12-3 or TRBV12-4 to TRBJ2-7, with D perhaps matching TRBD1 (6 bases). With 5 bases removed from V and 1 base from J, the gap between germline ends came to 15 bases. CDR3 size: 15 residues. This chain's CDR3 is CASSLRGTASYEQYF. The CDR3 DNA follows: TGTGCCAGCAGTCTAAGGGGGACGGCGTCCTACGAGCAGTACTTC.

In its sample, this clonotype was seen a few times. This sequence joins TRBV28 and TRBJ1-4; D is unclear. The CDR3 is 17 residues long. The germline gives CDR1 MDHEN, CDR2 SYDVKM. V lost 7 bases, J lost 0 bases, and 18 bases lay in between. The CDR3 coding sequence is TGTGCCAGCACCCCGGCGATCCGCCTCGCAACTAATGAAAAACTGTTTTTT. This encodes CASTPAIRLATNEKLFF.

This sequence joins TRBV5-4 and TRBJ2-1, with TRBD2 matching over 13 bases. Germline V CDR1 and CDR2: SGHNT, YYREEE (reference sequence). The J segment lost 7 bases and the V segment lost 4 bases, leaving 8 bases of the junction unmatched. The length of the CDR3 is 16 residues. DNA for the CDR3: TGTGCCAGCAGCCCGGGGACTAGCGGGGTATATAATGAGCAGTTCTTC. This encodes CASSPGTSGVYNEQFF.

This clonotype came up many times. V gene TRBV4-1 combines with J gene TRBJ2-1; D tentatively fits TRBD1 or TRBD2 (6 bases each). Germline loops: CDR1 MGHRA, CDR2 YSYEKL. Trimming shortened V by 3 bases and J by 9 bases, and 21 bases separated the two germline ends. The CDR3 has 16 residues. The chain's CDR3 is CASSQQGLPRGGEQFF. The CDR3 nucleotides read TGCGCCAGCAGCCAGCAGGGACTTCCCCGAGGGGGTGAGCAGTTCTTC.

This clonotype has only a few counts. The genes are TRBV19 and TRBJ1-5; D gene uncertain. Between the trimmed V and J ends, which lost 3 bases and 2 bases, there was a span of 14 bases. The CDR3 length is 16 residues. Germline lookup yields CDR1 LNHDA and CDR2 SQIVND (reference sequence). As DNA, the CDR3 is TGTGCCAGTAGTATCTTCGGGGAAGGGCGCAATCAGCCCCAGCATTTT. Translating it yields CASSIFGEGRNQPQHF.

The chain couples TRBV20-1 to TRBJ2-5; perhaps TRBD1 as D (5 bases). The CDR3 sequence is 12 residues long. Trimming pared 6 bases from V and 5 bases from J, leaving 13 bases between. Germline-derived CDR1 and CDR2 are DFQATT and SNEGSKA (reference sequence). The CDR3 protein is CSAIRGRETQYF. The CDR3 coding sequence is TGCAGTGCCATAAGGGGCCGTGAGACCCAGTACTTC.

This clonotype has only a few counts. CDR3 nucleotides: TGCAGTGCTCCGGGACTAGCGGATACGCAGTATTTT. It yields the protein CSAPGLADTQYF. The chain has TRBV20-1 and TRBJ2-3; 10 bases line up with TRBD2. CDR3 size: 12 residues. CDR1 is DFQATT, CDR2 SNEGSKA, per germline (reference sequence). V trimming: 5 bases; J trimming: 6 bases; junction bases outside the gene matches: 2.